The T cell receptor (beta chain) under discussion was sequenced for a study of graft-versus-host responses after intestinal transplantation. As for the study in general: Recipients uniformly received anti-thymocyte globulin induction, followed by tacrolimus and steroids for roughly 3 years.

The repertoire was sequenced with immunoSEQ multiplex PCR; TCRdb's copy has only in-frame clones and lacks some. This table holds fewer than 150,000 clones, approximately 94% found once. A word on this clone: What it binds is not known.

The germline V and J ends were trimmed by 6 bases and 0 bases, with 12 bases remaining between them. The germline V gene has CDR1 MNHNS and CDR2 SASEGT. The CDR3 is 14 residues long. This rearrangement joins TRBV6-1 to TRBJ2-7; possible D gene TRBD2, 5 bases. This TCR derives from a human donor who received an intestinal transplant. Specimen: unstimulated CD4+ T cells sorted from spleen or lymph node cells, collected before intestinal transplant. The CDR3 loop reads CASRGGLPSYEQYF. CDR3 nucleotide sequence: TGTGCCAGCAGGGGCGGACTCCCCTCCTACGAGCAGTACTTC.